The rows below give T cell receptor beta chains drawn from one sample of a study of T cells after yellow fever vaccination. One entry per CDR3 protein results from TCRdb running MiXCR on the 5' RACE reads. Seen here are about 74,000 distinct CDR3 sequences, about 6.6% observed once, and the top ten hold 30% to 45%. This material consisted of CD8+ T cells sorted from PBMCs, taken less than 6 days after the first yellow fever vaccination. All receptors derive from a man aged 18 to 30 who received the YFV17D yellow fever vaccine. Each CDR3 is given with its conserved first and last residue. A D gene is named only where the DNA matches it firmly. Rows may omit the clone size; those that give it use once, few, many or a size class.

clone_size | j_call | d_call | v_call | cdr3_nt | cdr3_aa
few | TRBJ2-5 | TRBD2 | TRBV7-3 | TGTGCCAGCAGCGAGACTAGCGGGGGGGCCGCAGAGACCCAGTACTTC | CASSETSGGAAETQYF
many | TRBJ2-1 | TRBD1 | TRBV5-1 | TGCGCCAGCAGACCAGGGGGCTACAATGAGCAGTTCTTC | CASRPGGYNEQFF
few | TRBJ1-5 | NA | TRBV6-5 | TGTGCCAGCAGTTACTCGATGGGGTGGCAGCCCCAGCATTTT | CASSYSMGWQPQHF
many | TRBJ2-5 | NA | TRBV15 | TGTGCCACCGGAAGTCAAGAGACCCAGTACTTC | CATGSQETQYF
few | TRBJ2-3 | TRBD1 | TRBV7-9 | TGTGCCAGCAGCTCCCCGACAGGGAGCACAGATACGCAGTATTTT | CASSSPTGSTDTQYF
few | TRBJ2-5 | NA | TRBV3-1 | TGTGCCAGCAGCCAAACCGCCGGGCAGGGGACGCATCCGGAGACCCAGTACTTC | CASSQTAGQGTHPETQYF
many | TRBJ2-5 | NA | TRBV6-4 | TGTGCCAGCAGCCAAACCAAGTACCAAGAGACCCAGTACTTC | CASSQTKYQETQYF
few | TRBJ2-2 | NA | TRBV13 | TGTGCCAGCAGCGGGGACGGGGGAACCGGGGAGCTGTTTTTT | CASSGDGGTGELFF
few | TRBJ1-1 | NA | TRBV28 | TGTGCCAGCGGAAGAGTGTTGAACACTGAAGCTTTCTTT | CASGRVLNTEAFF
NA | TRBJ1-1 | NA | TRBV4-3 | TGCGCCAGCAGCCAAGATTTGTGGAGAAACTTGAACACTGAAGCTTTCTTT | CASSQDLWRNLNTEAFF
many | TRBJ2-5 | TRBD1 | TRBV4-2 | TGTGCCAGCAGCCCCACGCCCGGGACAGACCAAGAGACCCAGTACTTC | CASSPTPGTDQETQYF
NA | TRBJ2-7 | NA | TRBV5-4 | TGTGCCAGCAGCTTGCTTGGGCGCGGTCCCTACGAGCAGTACTTC | CASSLLGRGPYEQYF
many | TRBJ2-1 | NA | TRBV5-1 | TGCGCCAGCAGCTTGAGGTCAGGCGGATACAATGAGCAGTTCTTC | CASSLRSGGYNEQFF
few | TRBJ2-3 | TRBD1 | TRBV7-6 | TGTGCCAGCAGCTTAGGGACAGGGGCGTGGAATACGCAGTATTTT | CASSLGTGAWNTQYF
many | TRBJ2-7 | TRBD1 | TRBV29-1 | TGCAGCGTCACAGGGGCCAATGCCTACGAGCAGTACTTC | CSVTGANAYEQYF
few | TRBJ2-2 | NA | TRBV27 | TGTGCCAGCAGTACGACAGCTTACACCGGGGAGCTGTTTTTT | CASSTTAYTGELFF
NA | TRBJ2-2 | NA | TRBV15 | TGTGCCACCAGCAGAGGGGGGTTGACCGGGGAGCTGTTTTTT | CATSRGGLTGELFF
NA | TRBJ2-3 | NA | TRBV5-6 | TGTGCCAGCAGCTTGGAATATACGCAGTATTTT | CASSLEYTQYF
many | TRBJ1-5 | TRBD1 | TRBV5-5 | TGTGCCAGCAGCTTGTTCCCTACAGGGGTGGTAAGCAATCAGCCCCAGCATTTT | CASSLFPTGVVSNQPQHF
few | TRBJ2-5 | NA | TRBV20-1 | TGCAGTGCTAGAGATAATGTCAGGGGAGAGACCCAGTACTTC | CSARDNVRGETQYF
many | TRBJ1-3 | TRBD1 | TRBV13 | TGTGCCAGCAGCAACGACGCGGGACAGAGACTTGGAAACACCATATATTTT | CASSNDAGQRLGNTIYF
many | TRBJ2-2 | NA | TRBV29-1 | TGCAGCGTTGAAGAGGGGCGAGGAACCGGGGAGCTGTTTTTT | CSVEEGRGTGELFF
many | TRBJ2-5 | NA | TRBV5-1 | TGCGCCAGCAGCTTGGTGGATTCGGGGGCGAGGAGGGAGACCCAGTACTTC | CASSLVDSGARRETQYF
few | TRBJ2-1 | TRBD2 | TRBV9 | TGTGCCAGCAGCGTCAGCGGGGCCGGGAATGAGCAGTTCTTC | CASSVSGAGNEQFF
NA | TRBJ1-1 | NA | TRBV7-9 | TGTGCCAGCAGCTTATACCTGGGGGATGAAGCTTTCTTT | CASSLYLGDEAFF
NA | TRBJ1-1 | TRBD1 | TRBV6-1 | TGTGCCAGCATCGAGGACAGGGGGGTGTGGGACACTGAAGCTTTCTTT | CASIEDRGVWDTEAFF
few | TRBJ2-5 | NA | TRBV29-1 | TGCAGCGTTGAAGGGGACACTAATTTCGAAGAGACCCAGTACTTC | CSVEGDTNFEETQYF
many | TRBJ1-4 | NA | TRBV20-1 | TGCAGTGCTGCGGTCTCGGCTAATGAAAAACTGTTTTTT | CSAAVSANEKLFF
NA | TRBJ2-1 | TRBD2 | TRBV5-1 | TGCGCCAGCAGTCGTAAAGGGACTAGCGGGGGGAATGAGCAGTTCTTC | CASSRKGTSGGNEQFF
many | TRBJ2-6 | TRBD2 | TRBV13 | TGTGCCAGCAGCGCCCTGACTAGCGGGGCCAACGTCCTGACTTTC | CASSALTSGANVLTF
many | TRBJ2-1 | TRBD1 | TRBV5-1 | TGCGCCAGCAGCTTGAGCCTGGGACAGTACAATGAGCAGTTCTTC | CASSLSLGQYNEQFF
NA | TRBJ1-1 | NA | TRBV4-3 | TGCGCCAGCAGCCAAGGCGCCACTGAAGCTTTCTTT | CASSQGATEAFF
NA | TRBJ1-2 | NA | TRBV6-5 | TGTGCCAGCAGTTACTCCCCCCGGGGTGAGCCGAATGGCTACACCTTC | CASSYSPRGEPNGYTF
many | TRBJ2-1 | NA | TRBV24-1 | TGTGCCACCAGTGATTCGGGGCTTTCCTACAATGAGCAGTTCTTC | CATSDSGLSYNEQFF
few | TRBJ2-5 | NA | TRBV2 | TGTGCCAGCAGTGAAGGGACGAGGGCGTACCAAGAGACCCAGTACTTC | CASSEGTRAYQETQYF
few | TRBJ2-3 | TRBD1 | TRBV12-5 | TGTGCTAGTGGTCTTGGACAGGGCACAGATACGCAGTATTTT | CASGLGQGTDTQYF
many | TRBJ1-1 | TRBD1 | TRBV4-1 | TGCGCCAGCAGCCAGGGGCTTGGACAGGCCGATACTGAAGCTTTCTTT | CASSQGLGQADTEAFF
many | TRBJ2-1 | TRBD1 | TRBV5-1 | TGCGCCAGCAGCCCCAATGGACAGGGTACGGGGCACTCCTACAATGAGCAGTTCTTC | CASSPNGQGTGHSYNEQFF
few | TRBJ2-3 | TRBD1 | TRBV11-1 | TGTGCCAGCAGTCTCGTCCCGGGACAGGGCGCAGGGGTCACAGATACGCAGTATTTT | CASSLVPGQGAGVTDTQYF
few | TRBJ2-2 | NA | TRBV12-5 | TGTGCTAGTGGTTTGGTAATCGGGGGAGAGAACACCGGGGAGCTGTTTTTT | CASGLVIGGENTGELFF
NA | TRBJ2-2 | NA | TRBV5-4 | TGTGCCAGCAGCTTCCCCGATCTGAACACCGGGGAGCTGTTTTTT | CASSFPDLNTGELFF